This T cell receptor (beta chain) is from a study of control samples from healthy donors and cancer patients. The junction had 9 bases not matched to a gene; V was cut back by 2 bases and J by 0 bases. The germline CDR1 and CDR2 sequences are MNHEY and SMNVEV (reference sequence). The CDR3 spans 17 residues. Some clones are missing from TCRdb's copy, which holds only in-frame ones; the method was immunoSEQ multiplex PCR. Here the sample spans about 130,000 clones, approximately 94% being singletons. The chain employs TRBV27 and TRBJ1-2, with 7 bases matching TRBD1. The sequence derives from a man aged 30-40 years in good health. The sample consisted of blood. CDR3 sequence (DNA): TGTGCCAGCAGTTTAGGCGGGGAGACAGGGACTAACTATGGCTACACCTTC. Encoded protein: CASSLGGETGTNYGYTF.